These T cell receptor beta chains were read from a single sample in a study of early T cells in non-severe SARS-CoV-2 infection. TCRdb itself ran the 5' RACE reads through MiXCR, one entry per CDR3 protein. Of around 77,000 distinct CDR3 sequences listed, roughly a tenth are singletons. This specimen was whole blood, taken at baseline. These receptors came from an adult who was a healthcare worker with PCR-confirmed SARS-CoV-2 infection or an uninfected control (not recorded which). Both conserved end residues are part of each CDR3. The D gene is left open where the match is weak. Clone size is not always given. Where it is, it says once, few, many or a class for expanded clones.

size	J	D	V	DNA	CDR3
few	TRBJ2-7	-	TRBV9	TGTGCCAGCAGCGGGGGTAGCCCAGCATATGAGCAGTACTTC	CASSGGSPAYEQYF
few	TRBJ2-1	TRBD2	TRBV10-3	TGTGCCATCAGTGAGCGGGGGGAAAAGGGTGAGCAGTTCTTC	CAISERGEKGEQFF
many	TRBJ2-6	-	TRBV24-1	TGTGCCACCGGTGATTGGGGGTCTGGGGCCAACGTCCTGACTTTC	CATGDWGSGANVLTF
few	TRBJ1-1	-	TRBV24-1	TGTGCCACCAGTGACACCCAGCAGGGTAGGGAAGCTTTCTTT	CATSDTQQGREAFF
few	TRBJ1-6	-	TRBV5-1	TGCGCCAGCAGCGCCGGACGGCCGGGAGGGGATTCACCCCTCCACTTT	CASSAGRPGGDSPLHF
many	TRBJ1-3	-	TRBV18	TGTGCCAGCTCAGAGGGCAATGCTGGAAACACCATATATTTT	CASSEGNAGNTIYF
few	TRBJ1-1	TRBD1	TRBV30	TGTGCCTGGAGGGCCGGACAGGGTTTGGATACTGAAGCTTTCTTT	CAWRAGQGLDTEAFF
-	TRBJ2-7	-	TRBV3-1	TGTGCCAGCAGCCGGGACTCCTCTATCGAGCAGTACTTC	CASSRDSSIEQYF
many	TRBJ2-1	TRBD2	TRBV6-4	TGTGCCAGCAGTGCCCTAGCGGGGGGGCCTTTTGAGCAGTTCTTC	CASSALAGGPFEQFF
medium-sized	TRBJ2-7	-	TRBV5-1	TGTGCCAGCAGCTTAGAGGGTTACGAGCAGTACTTC	CASSLEGYEQYF
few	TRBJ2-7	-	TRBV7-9	TGTGCCAGCAGCTTCACGATCGGTTCCTACGAGCAGTACTTC	CASSFTIGSYEQYF
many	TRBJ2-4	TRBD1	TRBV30	TGTGCCTGGAGTGCGACATCCGGGACAGGGTCGTCCAAAAACATTCAGTACTTC	CAWSATSGTGSSKNIQYF
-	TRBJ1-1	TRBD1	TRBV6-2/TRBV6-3	TGTGCCAGCAGTATGGGACAGACGACTGAAGCTTTCTTT	CASSMGQTTEAFF
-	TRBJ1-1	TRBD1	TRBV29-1	TGCGGCTGGACAGGACCGAACACTGAAGCTTTCTTT	CGWTGPNTEAFF
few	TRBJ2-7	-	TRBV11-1	TGTGCCAGCAGCCATACAGGTTACGAGCAGTACTTC	CASSHTGYEQYF
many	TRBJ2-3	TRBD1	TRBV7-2	TGTGCCAGCAGCCCCGGACAGGTGGGGGCAGATACGCAGTATTTT	CASSPGQVGADTQYF
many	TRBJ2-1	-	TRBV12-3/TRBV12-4	TGTGCCACCTACTCGCCCGGGCTCCCGTACAATGAGCAGTTCTTC	CATYSPGLPYNEQFF
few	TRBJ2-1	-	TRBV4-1	TGCGCCAGCAGCCTCCCTAGGGCAGGCGACCCCAACAATGAGCAGTTCTTC	CASSLPRAGDPNNEQFF
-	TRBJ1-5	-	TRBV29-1	TGCAGCGTTGCAGCGGATAGCAATCAGCCCCAGCATTTT	CSVAADSNQPQHF
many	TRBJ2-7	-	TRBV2	TGTGCCAGCAGTGAGGCCTGGACCGAGCAGTACTTC	CASSEAWTEQYF
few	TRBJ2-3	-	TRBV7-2	TGTGCCAGCAGCAGACTAGGGGGGAATGGGAATACGCAGTATTTT	CASSRLGGNGNTQYF
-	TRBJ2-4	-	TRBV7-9	TGTGCCAGCAGCTTAGGGGGGGCTTCGGACATTCAGTACTTC	CASSLGGASDIQYF
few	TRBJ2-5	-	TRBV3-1	TGTGCCAGCAGCCTTCAGGGAACCCAAGAGACCCAGTACTTC	CASSLQGTQETQYF
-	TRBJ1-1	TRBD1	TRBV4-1	TGCGCCAGCAGCCAAGATCCGAGACAGGGTAAAGGGAACACTGAAGCTTTCTTT	CASSQDPRQGKGNTEAFF
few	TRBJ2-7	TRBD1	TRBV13	TGTGCCAGCAGCTTTGGTGCAGGGGGCAGCTACGAGCAGTACTTC	CASSFGAGGSYEQYF
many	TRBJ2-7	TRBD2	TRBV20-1	TGCAGTGCTAGGGACTCTCTAGCGGGGCTAACCTACGAGCAGTACTTC	CSARDSLAGLTYEQYF
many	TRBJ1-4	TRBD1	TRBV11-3	TGTGCCAGCAGAAGCTACAGGGGCCGCAAAGGTGCTAATGAAAAACTGTTTTTT	CASRSYRGRKGANEKLFF
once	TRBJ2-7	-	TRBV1	TGCACCAGCAGCCAAGAAGGGGGACACCCCGCGAGAGGCCACGAGCAGTACTTC	CTSSQEGGHPARGHEQYF
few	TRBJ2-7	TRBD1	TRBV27	TGTGCCAGCAGCCCAACAGGGGAGAGGGGCGAGCAGTACTTC	CASSPTGERGEQYF
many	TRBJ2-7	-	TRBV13	TGTGCCAGAACAAAACCGACACGGGCATTTTCTTGGGAGCAGTACTTC	CARTKPTRAFSWEQYF
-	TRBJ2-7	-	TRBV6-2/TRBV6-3	TGTGCCAGCAAATCTAGCTGGGGCACGTACGAGCAGTACTTC	CASKSSWGTYEQYF
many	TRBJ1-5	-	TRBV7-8	TGTGCCAGCAGCCCCGGGACGGGGGGTGCTCAGCCCCAGCATTTT	CASSPGTGGAQPQHF
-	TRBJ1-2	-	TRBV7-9	TGTGCCAGCAGCTTTTCAGGACGGAATAACTATGGCTACACCTTC	CASSFSGRNNYGYTF
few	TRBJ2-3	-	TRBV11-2	TGTGCCAGCAGCTTGCTAGCAGGGTACACAGATACGCAGTATTTT	CASSLLAGYTDTQYF
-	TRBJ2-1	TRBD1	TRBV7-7	TGTGCTAGCAGCCAAACCGGGACAGACAATGAGCAGTTCTTC	CASSQTGTDNEQFF
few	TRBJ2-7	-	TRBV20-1	TGCAGTGCTAACCAGGGTATTGAAGGGCAGTACTTC	CSANQGIEGQYF
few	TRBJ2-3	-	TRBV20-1	TGCAGTGCCCACCTTGCCCGGGGTAGCGGCCGCACAGATACGCAGTATTTT	CSAHLARGSGRTDTQYF
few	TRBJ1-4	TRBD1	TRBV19	TGTGCCAGTAGTATAACCGGGACAGCATATGAAAAACTGTTTTTT	CASSITGTAYEKLFF
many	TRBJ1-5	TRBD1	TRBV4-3	TGCGCCAGCAGCCTCCAGGGGGATCAGCCCCAGCATTTT	CASSLQGDQPQHF
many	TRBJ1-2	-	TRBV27	TGTGCCAGCAGTCCCTGGTCAGATTCCTATGGCTACACCTTC	CASSPWSDSYGYTF
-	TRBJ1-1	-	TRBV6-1	TGTGCCAGCAGTTCCCAGTCGAGGAGGGCTTTCTTT	CASSSQSRRAFF
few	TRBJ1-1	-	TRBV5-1	TGCGCCAGCAGCTCACTTACAGGGAACACTGAAGCTTTCTTT	CASSSLTGNTEAFF
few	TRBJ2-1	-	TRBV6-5	TGTGCCAGCAGCCCCGGGACATCTCCTGAGCAGTTCTTC	CASSPGTSPEQFF
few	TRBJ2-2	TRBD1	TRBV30	TGTGCCTGGAGGCGGACAGGGCGTACCGGGGAGCTGTTTTTT	CAWRRTGRTGELFF
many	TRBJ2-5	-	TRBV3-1	TGTGCCAGCAGCCGAAACTCCCAAGAGACCCAGTACTTC	CASSRNSQETQYF